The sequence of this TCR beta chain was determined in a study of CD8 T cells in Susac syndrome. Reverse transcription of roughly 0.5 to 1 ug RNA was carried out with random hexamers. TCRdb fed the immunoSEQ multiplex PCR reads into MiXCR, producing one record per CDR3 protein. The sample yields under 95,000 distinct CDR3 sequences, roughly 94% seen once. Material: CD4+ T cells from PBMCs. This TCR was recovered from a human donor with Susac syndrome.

The CDR3 DNA sequence: TGCGCCAGCAGCCAAGTTGCGGGAGGGCTGGGGGGCTACACCTTC. Encoded protein: CASSQVAGGLGGYTF. This chain joins TRBV4-3 and TRBJ1-2; D is unresolved. CDR1 is LGHNA and CDR2 is YSLEER in the germline V gene. This CDR3 is 15 amino acids long. V was clipped by 1 base and J by 8 bases, with 17 bases between them.